The 25 T cell receptor beta chains given below trace back to one sample, sequenced in a study of shared clonotypes between healthy human individuals. This table comes from immunoSEQ multiplex PCR, and its TCRdb copy is limited to in-frame clones, with some not included. The table records nearly 1 million clones, 76% of them present only once. The sample comprised memory CD4+ T cells sorted from blood. Subset of the sample: CD45RA-negative fraction. These receptors were collected from a young man in good health.

On this clone itself: Other nucleotide sequences in the sample specify the same CDR3. The CDR3 spells CASRRQGEQYF. For the CDR3, the DNA is TGTGCCAGCAGGCGGCAAGGAGAGCAGTACTTC. The rearrangement uses TRBV6-5 and TRBJ2-7; D gene uncertain. Trimming took 6 bases from V and 7 from J, leaving 10 bases between them. CDR1 and CDR2 from the germline V gene are MNHEY and SVGAGI. The CDR3 spans 11 residues.

The gene calls are TRBV13 and TRBJ2-7; TRBD1 matches 7 bases. Losses at the gene ends were 0 bases for V and 3 bases for J; bases not matched to a gene: 2. Looked up from germline, CDR1 is PRHDT and CDR2 is FYEKMQ (reference sequence). The CDR3 length is 14 residues. The CDR3 protein is CASSLGDRDYEQYF. CDR3 in DNA: TGTGCCAGCAGCTTAGGAGACAGGGACTACGAGCAGTACTTC. Full variable domain (outside the CDR3, taken from reference TRBV13 and TRBJ2-7): AAGVIQSPRHLIKEKRETATLKCYPIPRHDTVYWYQQGPGQDPQFLISFYEKMQSDKGSIPDRFSAQQFSDYHSELNMSSLELGDSALYFCASSLGDRDYEQYFGPGTRLTVT.

This chain connects TRBV5-1 to TRBJ2-1, with unresolved D. The germline gives CDR1 SGHRS, CDR2 YFSETQ. The CDR3 is 13 residues long. Between the trimmed V and J ends, which lost 1 base and 8 bases, there was a span of 10 bases. DNA of the CDR3: TGCGCCAGCAGCTTGAGAAGGGAATATGAGCAGTTCTTC. Amino acids: CASSLRREYEQFF.

CDR3 sequence: CASRPQGNTGELFF. CDR3 in DNA: TGTGCCAGTAGGCCCCAGGGGAACACCGGGGAGCTGTTTTTT. The chain links TRBV19 to TRBJ2-2; tentative D call: TRBD1 (5 bases). The CDR3 extends over 14 amino acids. The V gene's germline CDR1 is LNHDA and CDR2 SQIVND (reference sequence). The V end was cut by 6 bases, the J end by 1 base, with 9 bases between.

The chain has TRBV6-1 and TRBJ2-2; D not resolved. The germline V and J ends were trimmed by 9 bases and 7 bases, with 15 bases remaining between them. The germline CDR1 and CDR2 sequences are MNHNS and SASEGT. The CDR3 loop spans 13 amino acids. For the CDR3, the DNA is TGTGCCAGTAGGGATTTCAACGGCGGGGAGCTGTTTTTT. Protein sequence: CASRDFNGGELFF.

The chain has TRBV5-1 and TRBJ2-1; no firm D call. CDR1 and CDR2 (germline): SGHRS, YFSETQ. V was shortened by 0 bases and J by 2 bases, with 9 bases between the two germline ends. This CDR3 contains 15 residues. CDR3 residues: CASSLEARPYNEQFF. DNA of the CDR3: TGCGCCAGCAGCTTGGAAGCACGTCCCTACAATGAGCAGTTCTTC.

The V and J genes are TRBV12-5 and TRBJ2-7, with 7 bases matching TRBD1. CDR1 and CDR2 (germline): LGHNT, FRNRAP. With V trimmed by 6 bases and J by 5 bases, 7 bases remained unmatched. The CDR3 contains 13 residues. CDR3 nucleotide sequence: TGTGCTAGTGGCTACGAAGGGGGCGACGAGCAGTACTTC. Its translation: CASGYEGGDEQYF.

V and J are TRBV7-8 and TRBJ2-5, with 11 nucleotides matching TRBD2. Germline CDR1 is SGHVS and CDR2 is FQNEAQ. The CDR3 is 15 amino acids. Trimming removed 5 bases from V and 5 bases from J; junction bases left unmatched: 7. As DNA, the CDR3 is TGTGCCAGCAGCATTCCTAGCGGGAGGTCGGAGACCCAGTACTTC. Amino acid sequence: CASSIPSGRSETQYF.

This chain uses TRBV7-9 with TRBJ2-7; TRBD1 matches at 8 bases. V lost 6 bases and J lost 7; bases outside the gene matches: 17. This CDR3 region has 16 residues. Germline-derived CDR1 and CDR2 are SEHNR and FQNEAQ (reference sequence). The CDR3 loop is CASSTNAAGGGREQYF. CDR3 nucleotide sequence: TGTGCCAGCAGTACTAATGCGGCAGGGGGCGGCCGGGAGCAGTACTTC.

This chain uses TRBV30 with TRBJ1-4, with a possible D match to TRBD1 (5 bases). Trimming took 4 bases from V and 4 from J, leaving 13 bases between them. The CDR3 length is 14 residues. The germline gives CDR1 GTSNPN, CDR2 SVGIG (reference sequence). The CDR3 protein is CAWTPTVGNEKLFF. The CDR3 DNA sequence: TGTGCCTGGACTCCGACAGTGGGTAATGAAAAACTGTTTTTT.

This rearrangement joins TRBV4-1 to TRBJ2-6; weak D call: TRBD1 (5 bases). Trimming left V 1 base short and J 0 bases short, with 10 bases between. The germline gives CDR1 MGHRA, CDR2 YSYEKL. This CDR3 region has 17 residues. CDR3 sequence reads: CASSQGAGYSGANVLTF. CDR3 bases: TGCGCCAGCAGCCAAGGCGCAGGGTACTCTGGGGCCAACGTCCTGACTTTC.

The genes are TRBV6-5 and TRBJ1-1; D may be TRBD1 (6 bases). Germline CDR1 and CDR2: MNHEY and SVGAGI. This CDR3 comprises 15 residues. Trimming removed 0 bases from V and 7 bases from J, with 15 bases in between. The CDR3 region has the DNA TGTGCCAGCAGTTACTCGACTGGGGGGCCCTATGAAGCTTTCTTT. This encodes CASSYSTGGPYEAFF.

The rearrangement links TRBV6-1 to TRBJ1-4; 7 nucleotides match TRBD1. Germline values: CDR1 MNHNS, CDR2 SASEGT. CDR3 length equals 15 residues. V lost 8 bases, J lost 2 bases, and 8 bases stayed unmatched. As DNA, the CDR3 is TGTGCCAGCGGGAAGAGGACAGGCACTAATGAAAAACTGTTTTTT. Its translation is CASGKRTGTNEKLFF.

The chain uses TRBV19 and TRBJ1-5, with D uncertain. V lost 5 bases, J lost 4 bases, and 6 bases lay in between. The germline V gene encodes CDR1 LNHDA and CDR2 SQIVND (reference sequence). The CDR3 is 12 amino acids. The CDR3 sequence: CASSAVNQPQHF. CDR3 bases: TGTGCCAGTAGTGCTGTAAATCAGCCCCAGCATTTT.

The rearrangement links TRBV28 to TRBJ1-6; D unclear. V lost 3 bases to trimming and J lost 8 bases, with 14 bases between them. The germline V gene has CDR1 MDHEN and CDR2 SYDVKM. The CDR3 totals 15 residues. This chain's CDR3 is CASSFLDTSYSPLHF. Here the CDR3 DNA reads TGTGCCAGCAGTTTTTTAGACACCTCTTATTCACCCCTCCACTTT.

The rearrangement joins TRBV5-6 to TRBJ2-1, with 9 bases fitting TRBD1. CDR1 and CDR2 from the germline V gene are SGHDT and YYEEEE. With V trimmed by 4 bases and J by 5 bases, 10 bases remained unmatched. The CDR3 extends over 16 amino acids. CDR3 DNA: TGTGCCAGCAGCGCCGGGGACAGGGCTACAAACAATGAGCAGTTCTTC. Protein: CASSAGDRATNNEQFF. The whole variable domain, filled in from reference TRBV5-6 and TRBJ2-1, reads DAGVTQSPTHLIKTRGQQVTLRCSPKSGHDTVSWYQQALGQGPQFIFQYYEEEERQRGNFPDRFSGHQFPNYSSELNVNALLLGDSALYLCASSAGDRATNNEQFFGPGTRLTVL.

The chain is built from TRBV28 and TRBJ2-7; D remains unclear. Deletions cut 3 bases from V and 7 bases from J, with 16 bases between. CDR3 length equals 14 residues. Germline V lookup: CDR1 MDHEN, CDR2 SYDVKM. CDR3 amino acids: CASSLSAGQGEQYF. The CDR3 DNA reads TGTGCCAGCAGTTTGTCGGCAGGCCAAGGAGAGCAGTACTTC.

This clone was counted once. The sample has other DNA sequences that encode this CDR3 too. V usage is TRBV7-2 and J usage is TRBJ1-2, with D hard to call. V gave up 1 base and J gave up 2 bases, with 8 bases separating them. Germline loops: CDR1 SGHTA, CDR2 FQGNSA. The length of the CDR3 is 14 residues. The CDR3 nucleotides are TGTGCCAGCAGCTTAGAGGCGGGGAACTATGGCTACACCTTC. This translates into CASSLEAGNYGYTF. The full variable domain, with the rest looked up from reference TRBV7-2 and TRBJ1-2, is GAGVSQSPSNKVTEKGKDVELRCDPISGHTALYWYRQSLGQGLEFLIYFQGNSAPDKSGLPSDRFSAERTGGSVSTLTIQRTQQEDSAVYLCASSLEAGNYGYTFGSGTRLTVV.

This chain joins TRBV6-1 and TRBJ1-5, with D hard to call. The CDR3 length is 13 residues. Germline-derived CDR1 and CDR2 are MNHNS and SASEGT. V lost 1 base and J 6 bases, leaving 7 bases between the germline ends. CDR3 residues: CASSEGRRQPQHF. CDR3 DNA: TGTGCCAGCAGTGAAGGACGCCGTCAGCCCCAGCATTTT.

This sequence joins TRBV7-9 and TRBJ1-2; D is possibly TRBD1 (6 bases). This CDR3 spans 14 amino acids. The V and J ends lost 1 base and 7 bases respectively, with 13 bases between them. Germline CDR1 and CDR2: SEHNR and FQNEAQ (reference sequence). This chain's CDR3 is CASSLVEQGSGYTF. DNA of the CDR3: TGTGCCAGCAGCTTAGTGGAACAGGGTAGTGGCTACACCTTC. Variable domain in full (rest from reference TRBV7-9 and TRBJ1-2): DTGVSQNPRHKITKRGQNVTFRCDPISEHNRLYWYRQTLGQGPEFLTYFQNEAQLEKSRLLSDRFSAERPKGSFSTLEIQRTEQGDSAMYLCASSLVEQGSGYTFGSGTRLTVV.

The chain is built from TRBV11-3 and TRBJ2-2; TRBD1 aligns across 7 bases. This CDR3 contains 13 residues. Trimming at V came to 5 bases and at J to 9 bases, leaving 6 bases not matched to a gene. Per germline, CDR1 SGHNT and CDR2 YENEEA. The CDR3 here is CASSPGGGRELFF. DNA for the CDR3: TGTGCCAGCAGCCCAGGGGGTGGTAGGGAGCTGTTTTTT. Full variable domain (outside the CDR3, taken from reference TRBV11-3 and TRBJ2-2): EAGVVQSPRYKIIEKKQPVAFWCNPISGHNTLYWYLQNLGQGPELLIRYENEEAVDDSQLPKDRFSAERLKGVDSTLKIQPAELGDSAVYLCASSPGGGRELFFGEGSRLTVL.

In this sample, this clone turned up a few times. The CDR3 region is CASRTGVYQETQYF. The CDR3 nucleotides read TGTGCCAGTAGGACAGGAGTTTACCAAGAGACCCAGTACTTC. The rearrangement joins TRBV19 to TRBJ2-5; D might be TRBD1 (6 bases). This CDR3 has 14 residues. Trimming removed 6 bases at V and 0 bases at J, with 11 bases between. Germline V gene data show CDR1 as LNHDA and CDR2 as SQIVND (reference sequence). Together with reference TRBV19 and TRBJ2-5, the CDR3 gives the full variable domain: DGGITQSPKYLFRKEGQNVTLSCEQNLNHDAMYWYRQDPGQGLRLIYYSQIVNDFQKGDIAEGYSVSREKKESFPLTVTSAQKNPTAFYLCASRTGVYQETQYFGPGTRLLVL.

This clone was seen a few times. The chain joins TRBV15 to TRBJ1-4, with D unresolved. The V end was cut by 2 bases, the J end by 1 base, with 11 bases between. Germline CDR1 and CDR2: LNHNV and YYDKDF (reference sequence). This CDR3 is built from 16 residues. CDR3 nucleotide sequence: TGTGCCACCAGCAGAATAAGGTTCGGAACTAATGAAAAACTGTTTTTT. The encoded protein is CATSRIRFGTNEKLFF.

A single count supports this clone. The J gene is TRBJ2-1, the V gene TRBV7-7; 8 bases are a match to TRBD2. Germline V gene sequence: CDR1 SSHAT, CDR2 FNYEAQ (reference sequence). The length of the CDR3 is 15 residues. The CDR3 sequence: CASDNAGGPRNEQFF. DNA of the CDR3: TGTGCTAGCGATAACGCGGGAGGCCCTAGGAATGAGCAGTTCTTC.

J is TRBJ2-5 and V is TRBV7-8; 10 bases agree with TRBD2. Looked up from germline, CDR1 is SGHVS and CDR2 is FQNEAQ. The CDR3 runs 17 residues. The trim removed 5 bases at V and 2 bases at J, leaving 11 bases unmatched. CDR3 in amino acids: CASSPQAAGGVQETQYF. Here the CDR3 DNA reads TGTGCCAGCAGCCCCCAGGCAGCGGGGGGGGTTCAAGAGACCCAGTACTTC.